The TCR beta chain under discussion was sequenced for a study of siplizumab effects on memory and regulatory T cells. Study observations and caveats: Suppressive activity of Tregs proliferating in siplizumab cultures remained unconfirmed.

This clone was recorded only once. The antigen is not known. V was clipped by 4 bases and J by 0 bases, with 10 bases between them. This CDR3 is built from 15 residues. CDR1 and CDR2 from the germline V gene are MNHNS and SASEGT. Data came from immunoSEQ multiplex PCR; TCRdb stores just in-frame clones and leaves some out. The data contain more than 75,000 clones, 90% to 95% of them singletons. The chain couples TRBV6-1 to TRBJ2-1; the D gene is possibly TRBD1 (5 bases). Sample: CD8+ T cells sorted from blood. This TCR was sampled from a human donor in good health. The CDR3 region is CASSVDRYSYNEQFF. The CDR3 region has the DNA TGTGCCAGCAGTGTCGACAGATACTCCTACAATGAGCAGTTCTTC.